One sample yielded the 5 T cell receptor beta chains listed below, sequenced in a study of PD-1 blockade in classical Hodgkin lymphoma. Method: immunoSEQ multiplex PCR; TCRdb's copy keeps in-frame clones and lacks some. This sample carries approximately 30,000 clones, 60% to 85% of them seen once, and the ten largest clones take less than 2.5%. After autologous stem cell transplantation all patients relapsed, and prior brentuximab vedotin exposure differed between cohorts. Thawed PBMCs yielded CD4+ T cells through magnetic negative selection. The material sequenced was CD4+ T cells from blood, taken at baseline. The receptors were sampled from a human donor with classical Hodgkin lymphoma.

This sequence joins TRBV7-3 and TRBJ2-7; D is perhaps TRBD2 (7 bases). The germline V gene has CDR1 SGHTA and CDR2 FQGTGA. Trimming shortened V by 5 bases and J by 6 bases, and 35 bases separated the two germline ends. This CDR3 is built from 20 residues. The CDR3 loop is CASSPSGEGVRSPFFAEQYF. The CDR3 DNA sequence: TGTGCCAGCAGCCCCAGTGGGGAGGGGGTTAGAAGCCCCTTTTTTGCCGAGCAGTACTTC.

The V call is TRBV5-1, the J call TRBJ2-1; D possibly corresponds to TRBD2 (6 bases). Per germline, CDR1 SGHRS and CDR2 YFSETQ. The V end lost 3 bases, the J end lost 0 bases, and 10 bases lay between the germline ends. The CDR3 totals 15 residues. This chain's CDR3 is CASSSSEVSYNEQFF. CDR3 nucleotide sequence: TGCGCCAGCAGCTCTAGCGAGGTCTCCTACAATGAGCAGTTCTTC.

The chain is built from TRBV5-1 and TRBJ1-1, with D perhaps matching TRBD1 (6 bases). The germline V gene has CDR1 SGHRS and CDR2 YFSETQ. Trimming cost V 3 bases and J 0 bases, with 9 bases left between them. This CDR3 has 14 amino acids. The chain's CDR3 is CASSWTAMNTEAFF. CDR3 nucleotides: TGCGCCAGCAGCTGGACAGCCATGAACACTGAAGCTTTCTTT.

This chain uses TRBV5-1 with TRBJ1-6; TRBD1 matches 7 bases. Germline lookup yields CDR1 SGHRS and CDR2 YFSETQ. This CDR3 is 16 amino acids long. The V gene end was trimmed by 0 bases and the J gene end by 2 bases; junction bases not matched to a gene: 2. For the CDR3, the DNA is TGCGCCAGCAGCTTGGGGGGACAGACCTATAATTCACCCCTCCACTTT. Protein: CASSLGGQTYNSPLHF.

The table lists this clone with a few counts. This chain's CDR3 is CASSFSGGVGNEQFF. The CDR3 DNA reads as TGTGCCAGCAGCTTTAGCGGGGGGGTCGGCAATGAGCAGTTCTTC. The chain links TRBV7-9 to TRBJ2-1; TRBD2 matches at 11 bases. Trimming cost V 3 bases and J 6 bases; bases outside gene matches: 4. Germline V gene data show CDR1 as SEHNR and CDR2 as FQNEAQ (reference sequence). This CDR3 comprises 15 residues. Based on the CDR3 plus reference TRBV7-9 and TRBJ2-1, the full variable domain is DTGVSQNPRHKITKRGQNVTFRCDPISEHNRLYWYRQTLGQGPEFLTYFQNEAQLEKSRLLSDRFSAERPKGSFSTLEIQRTEQGDSAMYLCASSFSGGVGNEQFFGPGTRLTVL.